This T cell receptor (beta chain) was captured in a study of T cell responses to AZD1222 COVID-19 vaccine. Study-wide results and limits: Samples come after the peak T cell response, not at day 14. Among vaccine-associated CD4 TCRs, coverage spanned spike, with dominance at 160-218 and 743-854. Seropositivity was recorded at baseline in only a handful of AZD1222 recipients.

There are a few counts of this clone. The antigen is unknown. Generated by immunoSEQ multiplex PCR, the TCRdb table keeps only in-frame clones and is missing some. Here the sample spans 90,000 to 120,000 clones, 70% to 90% being singletons. This TCR was sampled from an adult who received the AZD1222 COVID-19 vaccine. The sequences come from peripheral blood, collected 28 days after the second AZD1222 dose.

The CDR3 sequence: CATSGDPSTNQPQHF. The CDR3 DNA reads TGTGCCACCAGTGGCGACCCTTCCACAAATCAGCCCCAGCATTTT. The V and J genes are TRBV24-1 and TRBJ1-5; D gene unclear. This CDR3 has 15 residues. V lost 5 bases to trimming and J lost 4 bases, with 14 bases between them. Germline CDR1 reads KGHDR; CDR2 reads SFDVKD.